The 4 T cell receptor beta chains presented below share a single source sample, sequenced in a study of T-cell memory formation after mild COVID-19. TCRdb re-analysed the 5' RACE reads in MiXCR, keeping a single row per CDR3 protein. This table holds approximately 490,000 distinct CDR3 sequences, just over 20% found once. Sequenced: PBMCs or a T cell subset sorted from them (not recorded which). Receptors originate from an adult woman who had mild COVID-19 (a few samples of this study predate the infection). Cell type and time point are not known.

This rearrangement joins TRBV27 to TRBJ2-1; D gene uncertain. Trimming took 2 bases from V and 12 from J, leaving 8 bases between them. The CDR3 spans 11 residues. Looked up from germline, CDR1 is MNHEY and CDR2 is SMNVEV (reference sequence). DNA for the CDR3: TGTGCCAGCAGTTTAACTGAACGGCAGTTCTTC. Translated, it gives CASSLTERQFF.

This clonotype was counted a few times. J is TRBJ2-3 and V is TRBV12-3 or TRBV12-4, with D hard to call. V was pared by 1 base and J by 6 bases, with 11 bases between. This CDR3 comprises 14 residues. The CDR3 protein is CASSLVPPGDTQYF. The CDR3 DNA reads TGTGCCAGCAGTTTAGTCCCCCCCGGGGATACGCAGTATTTT.

The chain joins TRBV29-1 to TRBJ2-5; possibly TRBD1 or TRBD2 for D (5 bases each). CDR3 length equals 13 residues. Between the trimmed V and J ends, which lost 4 bases and 5 bases, there was a span of 14 bases. Germline assignment: CDR1 SQVTM and CDR2 ANQGSEA. As DNA, the CDR3 is TGCAGCGTTGGCCAGCGGACAAGTGAGACCCAGTACTTC. Its translation: CSVGQRTSETQYF. Filled out from reference TRBV29-1 and TRBJ2-5, the complete variable domain reads SAVISQKPSRDICQRGTSLTIQCQVDSQVTMMFWYRQQPGQSLTLIATANQGSEATYESGFVIDKFPISRPNLTFSTLTVSNMSPEDSSIYLCSVGQRTSETQYFGPGTRLLVL.

The chain is built from TRBV6-5 and TRBJ1-5; possibly TRBD1 for D (5 bases). Per germline, CDR1 MNHEY and CDR2 SVGAGI. Deletions cut 4 bases from V and 3 bases from J, with 16 bases between. CDR3 size: 16 residues. Here the CDR3 reads CASSSDPGHSNQPQHF. CDR3 DNA: TGTGCCAGCAGTTCCGACCCCGGACACTCCAATCAGCCCCAGCATTTT.